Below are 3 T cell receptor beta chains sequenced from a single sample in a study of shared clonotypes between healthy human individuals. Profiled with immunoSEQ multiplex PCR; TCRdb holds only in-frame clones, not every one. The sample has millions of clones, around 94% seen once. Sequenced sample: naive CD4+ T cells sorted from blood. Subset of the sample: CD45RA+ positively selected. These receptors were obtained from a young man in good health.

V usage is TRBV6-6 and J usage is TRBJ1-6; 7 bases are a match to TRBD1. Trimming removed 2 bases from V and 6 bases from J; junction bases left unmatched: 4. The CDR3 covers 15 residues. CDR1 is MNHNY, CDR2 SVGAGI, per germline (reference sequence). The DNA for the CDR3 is TGTGCCAGCAGTTACCGACAGGGTAGTAATTCACCCCTCCACTTT. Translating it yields CASSYRQGSNSPLHF.

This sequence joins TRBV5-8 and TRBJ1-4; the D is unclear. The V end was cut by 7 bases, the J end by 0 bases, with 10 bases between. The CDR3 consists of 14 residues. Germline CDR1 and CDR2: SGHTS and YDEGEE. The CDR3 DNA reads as TGTGCCAGCCCCACTACAACAACTAATGAAAAACTGTTTTTT. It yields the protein CASPTTTTNEKLFF.

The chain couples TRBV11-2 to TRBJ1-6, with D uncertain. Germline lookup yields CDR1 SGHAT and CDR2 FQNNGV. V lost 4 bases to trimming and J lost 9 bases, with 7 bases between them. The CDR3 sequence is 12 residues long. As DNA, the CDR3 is TGTGCCAGCAGCTCCCCCGGTTCACCCCTCCACTTT. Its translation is CASSSPGSPLHF.